This passage covers 21 T cell receptor beta chains from one sample sequenced in a study of CD8 T cells in ankylosing spondylitis. Study-wide findings and caveats: A TCR beta motif of under 10 highly homologous variants seemed to mark ankylosing spondylitis blood.

TCRdb re-derived calls from the 5' RACE reads in MiXCR, one entry per CDR3 protein. The repertoire holds 750,000 to 850,000 distinct CDR3 sequences, with 12% as singletons. These receptors are not linked to any known antigen. The specimen sequenced was blood, either unsorted or a sorted T cell fraction (not recorded which). The receptor source for this set is a male donor with ankylosing spondylitis.

This clonotype was counted many times. The gene calls are TRBV5-1 and TRBJ2-1, with 10 bases aligning to TRBD2. The V segment lost 0 bases and the J segment 8 bases; nucleotides outside the gene matches: 5. CDR1 is SGHRS and CDR2 is YFSETQ in the germline V gene. CDR3 length equals 15 residues. The CDR3 bases are TGCGCCAGCAGCTTGGTCCTAGCGGGAGAAGATGAGCAGTTCTTC. As protein: CASSLVLAGEDEQFF.

The V gene is TRBV3-1, the J gene TRBJ1-4; TRBD1 aligns across 9 bases. The CDR3 runs to 21 residues. From germline, CDR1 is LGHDT and CDR2 YNNKEL (reference sequence). V dropped 0 bases and J dropped 0; count of bases not matched to a gene: 14. The CDR3 sequence is CASSQENRDRDRRPTNEKLFF. As DNA, the CDR3 is TGTGCCAGCAGCCAAGAAAACCGGGACAGGGATCGAAGACCAACTAATGAAAAACTGTTTTTT. Supplemented by reference TRBV3-1 and TRBJ1-4, the full variable domain reads DTAVSQTPKYLVTQMGNDKSIKCEQNLGHDTMYWYKQDSKKFLKIMFSYNNKELIINETVPNRFSPKSPDKAHLNLHINSLELGDSAVYFCASSQENRDRDRRPTNEKLFFGSGTQLSVL.

This clonotype was seen only a few times. V usage is TRBV20-1 and J usage is TRBJ1-4; D might be TRBD1 (6 bases). The ends were cut back, 5 bases at V and 11 bases at J, with 18 bases in the middle. The CDR3 runs to 13 residues. The germline V gene encodes CDR1 DFQATT and CDR2 SNEGSKA (reference sequence). CDR3 sequence: CSAFWFEGGKLFF. Here the CDR3 DNA reads TGCAGTGCTTTTTGGTTTGAAGGGGGGAAACTGTTTTTT.

In DNA form, the CDR3 reads TGCGCCAGCAGCTTGGCTTCCGGGGGGAAGGGAGAGACCCAGTACTTC. Translating gives CASSLASGGKGETQYF. V gene TRBV5-1 combines with J gene TRBJ2-5, with 7 bases that match TRBD2. With 0 bases clipped from V and 4 bases from J, the junction kept 9 bases outside the gene matches. Germline V CDR1 and CDR2: SGHRS, YFSETQ. CDR3 length: 16 residues.

Only a few counts were recorded for this clonotype. J is TRBJ2-3 and V is TRBV5-1; 11 bases map to TRBD2. CDR1 is SGHRS, CDR2 YFSETQ, per germline. This CDR3 has 16 amino acids. V lost 0 bases, J lost 6 bases, and 6 bases stayed unmatched. The CDR3 DNA follows: TGCGCCAGCAGCTTGGCTAGCGGGGGGCGCCAGGATACGCAGTATTTT. Protein product: CASSLASGGRQDTQYF.

This clonotype was observed a few times. The chain recombines TRBV20-1 with TRBJ2-1; D possibly corresponds to TRBD1 (6 bases). V was trimmed by 2 bases and J by 2 bases, leaving 13 bases between them. The germline V gene has CDR1 DFQATT and CDR2 SNEGSKA (reference sequence). CDR3 size: 15 residues. The CDR3 spells CSARLPGAPYNEQFF. The CDR3 DNA follows: TGCAGTGCTAGACTCCCAGGGGCCCCCTACAATGAGCAGTTCTTC.

The chain joins TRBV11-2 to TRBJ2-1; the match to TRBD2 covers 11 bases. With V trimmed by 7 bases and J by 4 bases, 9 bases remained unmatched. The length of the CDR3 is 16 residues. From germline, CDR1 is SGHAT and CDR2 FQNNGV. The CDR3 protein is CASTQVGTSGYNEQFF. The CDR3 nucleotides read TGTGCCAGCACCCAGGTGGGGACTAGCGGTTACAATGAGCAGTTCTTC.

J is TRBJ1-1 and V is TRBV7-2, with TRBD1 as a possible D gene (5 bases). CDR3 length: 14 residues. Per germline, CDR1 SGHTA and CDR2 FQGNSA. The V gene lost 1 base and the J gene lost 8 bases, with 14 bases spanning the gap. DNA of the CDR3: TGTGCCAGCAGCTTAGGGTGGGGGTTTCCCGAAGCTTTCTTT. Amino acids: CASSLGWGFPEAFF. Together with reference TRBV7-2 and TRBJ1-1, the CDR3 gives the full variable domain: GAGVSQSPSNKVTEKGKDVELRCDPISGHTALYWYRQSLGQGLEFLIYFQGNSAPDKSGLPSDRFSAERTGGSVSTLTIQRTQQEDSAVYLCASSLGWGFPEAFFGQGTRLTVV.

In its sample, this clonotype was seen a few times. The rearrangement links TRBV5-1 to TRBJ1-1; no definite D call. The germline CDR1 and CDR2 sequences are SGHRS and YFSETQ. The CDR3 spans 15 residues. V was shortened by 0 bases and J by 0 bases, with 9 bases between the two germline ends. As DNA, the CDR3 is TGCGCCAGCAGCTTGGGGGCGACGGTGAACACTGAAGCTTTCTTT. This encodes CASSLGATVNTEAFF.

This clonotype has ten or more counts. The gene calls are TRBV12-3 or TRBV12-4 and TRBJ1-1; weak D call: TRBD1 (6 bases). The CDR3 sequence is 14 residues long. Trimming stripped 6 bases from V and 8 bases from J, with 19 bases between. The CDR3 loop reads CASRTLGGGREAFF. CDR3 DNA sequence: TGTGCCAGCAGAACCCTCGGAGGGGGGAGGGAAGCTTTCTTT.

This sequence joins TRBV7-9 and TRBJ2-2; tentative D call: TRBD1 (5 bases). This CDR3 is 15 amino acids long. The V end lost 2 bases, the J end lost 4 bases, and 11 bases lay between the germline ends. The germline V gene has CDR1 SEHNR and CDR2 FQNEAQ (reference sequence). The CDR3 sequence: CASSLPETVTGELFF. As DNA, the CDR3 is TGTGCCAGCAGCTTACCGGAGACAGTCACCGGGGAGCTGTTTTTT.

This clonotype was observed a handful of times. The V call is TRBV20-1, the J call TRBJ1-2; 9 positions match TRBD1. The CDR3 runs 13 residues. The V gene end was trimmed by 7 bases and the J gene end by 6 bases; junction bases not matched to a gene: 9. Per the germline V gene, CDR1 is DFQATT and CDR2 is SNEGSKA (reference sequence). CDR3 amino acids: CSGNDRGRDGYTF. The CDR3 DNA follows: TGCAGTGGTAATGACAGGGGGAGAGATGGCTACACCTTC.

This clonotype has more than one count but fewer than ten. The CDR3 sequence is CASSYGTGGLLDSPLHF. The CDR3 DNA follows: TGTGCCAGCAGTTACGGGACGGGCGGCTTGTTGGATTCACCCCTCCACTTT. The chain combines TRBV6-5 with TRBJ1-6; maybe TRBD1 (5 bases). Trimming shortened V by 2 bases and J by 8 bases, and 19 bases separated the two germline ends. CDR3 length: 17 amino acids. Germline V gives CDR1 MNHEY, CDR2 SVGAGI.

The chain links TRBV11-1 to TRBJ2-1; D is perhaps TRBD1 (5 bases). Germline lookup yields CDR1 SGHAT and CDR2 FQDESV (reference sequence). V was pared by 5 bases and J by 16 bases, with 18 bases between. The CDR3 spans 12 residues. The DNA for the CDR3 is TGTGCCAGCAGCCACACAACCAGGGTACCATTCTTC. Its protein product is CASSHTTRVPFF.

This clonotype came up a few times. This CDR3 is CAIRVGEQETQYF. The CDR3 nucleotides are TGTGCCATCCGCGTCGGAGAGCAAGAGACCCAGTACTTC. The chain has TRBV10-3 and TRBJ2-5; D call uncertain. CDR1 is ENHRY, CDR2 SYGVKD, per germline. The CDR3 spans 13 residues. V was clipped by 8 bases and J by 2 bases, with 12 bases between them.

The chain couples TRBV4-1 to TRBJ2-1, with D uncertain. Trimming left V 2 bases short and J 7 bases short, with 9 bases between. The CDR3 runs 13 residues. CDR1 MGHRA and CDR2 YSYEKL come from the germline V gene. This CDR3 is CASSQSLVNEQFF. CDR3 DNA: TGCGCCAGCAGCCAAAGCCTAGTGAATGAGCAGTTCTTC.

The genes are TRBV2 and TRBJ1-4; 9 bases fit TRBD1. The germline V gene has CDR1 SNHLY and CDR2 FYNNEI. The V gene end was trimmed by 7 bases and the J gene end by 8 bases; junction bases not matched to a gene: 5. The CDR3 covers 13 residues. The CDR3 region has the DNA TGTGCCAGCACCGGGACAGGGAAAGAAAAACTGTTTTTT. Translation: CASTGTGKEKLFF.

This clonotype turned up a few times. The genes are TRBV18 and TRBJ2-7; maybe TRBD2 (6 bases). There are 16 residues in the CDR3. Trimming left V 2 bases short and J 0 bases short, with 14 bases between. Germline V gene lookup returns CDR1 KGHSH and CDR2 LQKENI. Written as DNA, the CDR3 is TGTGCCAGCTCACCAACGGACCTAGCGAGCTCCTACGAGCAGTACTTC. It yields the protein CASSPTDLASSYEQYF.

V and J are TRBV20-1 and TRBJ2-1, with D perhaps TRBD1 (8 bases). The CDR3 covers 14 residues. Germline values: CDR1 DFQATT, CDR2 SNEGSKA (reference sequence). The V end lost 6 bases, the J end lost 8 bases, and 20 bases lay between the germline ends. CDR3: CSAPSGTGGHEQFF. The DNA of the CDR3 is TGCAGTGCACCGAGCGGGACAGGAGGCCATGAGCAGTTCTTC.

This clonotype was detected ten times or more. This chain connects TRBV29-1 to TRBJ2-7; unclear D gene. With 5 bases removed from V and 5 bases from J, the gap between germline ends came to 10 bases. This CDR3 is 11 amino acids long. The germline V gene encodes CDR1 SQVTM and CDR2 ANQGSEA. The CDR3 DNA follows: TGCAGCGTTAGACCGTTTAACGAGCAGTACTTC. Its protein is CSVRPFNEQYF.

This chain connects TRBV7-9 to TRBJ2-3; TRBD2 aligns across 8 bases. The CDR3 extends over 16 amino acids. J was trimmed by 4 bases and V by 1 base; bases with no gene match: 7. The germline V gene encodes CDR1 SEHNR and CDR2 FQNEAQ (reference sequence). The CDR3 DNA follows: TGTGCCAGCAGCTTAGTTTCCAGCGGGAGTTCAGATACGCAGTATTTT. Translated, it gives CASSLVSSGSSDTQYF.